The rows below give T cell receptor beta chains drawn from one sample of a study of T cell responses to AZD1222 COVID-19 vaccine. Profiling relied on immunoSEQ multiplex PCR, and the TCRdb table lists in-frame clones only, not all of them. The sample contains around 150,000 clones, about nine tenths of which appear only once. Source: peripheral blood, taken 28 days after the second AZD1222 dose. The receptors were sampled from an adult who received the AZD1222 COVID-19 vaccine. Both conserved end residues are part of each CDR3. A D gene is named only where the DNA matches it firmly. Clone size appears in some rows only: once, few, many, or a class for an expanded clone.

clone size	V gene	J gene	D gene	CDR3 protein	CDR3 DNA
few	TRBV5-6	TRBJ2-2	NA	CASSPDSQNTGELFF	TGTGCCAGCAGCCCCGACAGCCAGAACACCGGGGAGCTGTTTTTT
NA	TRBV4-1	TRBJ2-7	TRBD2	CASSPQLAGSPYEQYF	TGCGCCAGCAGCCCCCAGCTAGCGGGAAGCCCCTACGAGCAGTACTTC
NA	TRBV10-1	TRBJ1-5	TRBD1	CASSEGRLGQGAGGGNQPQHF	TGCGCCAGCAGTGAAGGCAGATTGGGACAGGGGGCCGGTGGGGGCAATCAGCCCCAGCATTTT
NA	TRBV27	TRBJ2-1	TRBD2	CASSDGLAGGRDEQFF	TGTGCCAGCAGTGACGGACTAGCGGGGGGGCGTGATGAGCAGTTCTTC
NA	TRBV4-1	TRBJ2-5	TRBD2	CASSQVGRDQETQYF	TGCGCCAGCAGCCAAGTTGGGAGGGATCAAGAGACCCAGTACTTC
few	TRBV25-1	TRBJ2-7	TRBD2	CASSDTRTSGEDEQYF	TGTGCCAGCAGTGACACCCGGACTAGCGGGGAGGACGAGCAGTACTTC
NA	TRBV27	TRBJ1-2	NA	CASSLRRGADHNYGYTF	TGTGCCAGCAGTTTACGAAGGGGGGCGGACCATAACTATGGCTACACCTTC
NA	TRBV18	TRBJ1-2	TRBD1	CASSVTTGVDGYTF	TGTGCCAGCTCAGTCACGACAGGGGTAGATGGCTACACCTTC
NA	TRBV18	TRBJ1-6	NA	CASSPTRGAGSPLHF	TGTGCCAGCTCACCCACCCGGGGAGCCGGGTCACCCCTCCACTTT
NA	TRBV3-1/TRBV3-2	TRBJ1-2	NA	CASSRLAPYGYTF	TGTGCCAGCAGCCGGTTGGCCCCCTATGGCTACACCTTC
NA	TRBV18	TRBJ2-6	TRBD1	CASSPSGTGIGANVLTF	TGTGCCAGCTCACCGTCCGGGACAGGGATCGGGGCCAACGTCCTGACTTTC
NA	TRBV19	TRBJ2-1	NA	CASSTKRSEQFF	TGTGCCAGTAGTACCAAGCGGAGTGAGCAGTTCTTC
NA	TRBV2	TRBJ1-2	NA	CASTSGWLNYGYTF	TGTGCCAGCACCTCTGGCTGGCTCAACTATGGCTACACCTTC
NA	TRBV2	TRBJ1-6	NA	CASSESTRNSPLHF	TGTGCCAGCAGTGAGTCTACTCGTAATTCACCCCTCCACTTT
NA	TRBV6-5	TRBJ2-1	TRBD2	CASRTSGRKQDQFF	TGTGCCAGCAGGACTAGCGGGAGGAAACAGGATCAGTTCTTC
NA	TRBV6-1	TRBJ1-1	NA	CASTQTGRAEAFF	TGTGCCAGCACCCAGACGGGTCGGGCTGAAGCTTTCTTT
NA	TRBV7-5	TRBJ2-1	NA	CVRSLGCVRYNEQFF	TGTGTCAGAAGCTTAGGGTGTGTGAGGTACAATGAGCAGTTCTTC
NA	TRBV14	TRBJ1-5	NA	CASSRGGSPASQHF	TGTGCCAGCAGCAGGGGGGGGAGCCCTGCGTCCCAGCATTTT
NA	TRBV5-1	TRBJ1-1	NA	CASSLDSFRTNTEAFF	TGCGCCAGCAGCTTGGATAGCTTCCGAACGAACACTGAAGCTTTCTTT
NA	TRBV7-2	TRBJ2-2	NA	CASSLGPWGDTGELFF	TGTGCCAGCAGCTTAGGTCCCTGGGGGGACACCGGGGAGCTGTTTTTT
once	TRBV5-6	TRBJ2-3	NA	CASSPRGRGWDTQYF	TGTGCCAGCAGCCCTCGTGGTAGGGGGTGGGATACGCAGTATTTT
NA	TRBV3-1/TRBV3-2	TRBJ2-5	NA	CASSQGPSQYF	TGTGCCAGCAGCCAGGGACCGTCCCAGTACTTC
NA	TRBV27	TRBJ1-4	TRBD1	CASSPGTVSEKLFF	TGTGCCAGCAGCCCCGGGACAGTTAGTGAAAAACTGTTTTTT
NA	TRBV11-3	TRBJ2-2	NA	CASSSDTNTGELFF	TGTGCCAGCAGCTCGGATACGAACACCGGGGAGCTGTTTTTT
NA	TRBV3-1/TRBV3-2	TRBJ1-1	NA	CASSHRGRGVSSWTFF	TGTGCCAGCAGCCACCGAGGGAGGGGGGTATCTTCCTGGACTTTCTTT